Each of the 18 T cell receptor beta chains below was sequenced from the same sample in a study of blood T cell repertoires in COVID-19. Profiling relied on immunoSEQ multiplex PCR, and the TCRdb table lists in-frame clones only, not all of them. The data show over 65,000 clones, 70% to 90% seen once. The sample comprised peripheral blood. The receptors shown here come from a man over 45 with active or convalescent COVID-19.

This chain joins TRBV19 and TRBJ2-3; D not resolved. The CDR3 spans 14 residues. Germline CDR1 LNHDA, CDR2 SQIVND (reference sequence). V gave up 1 base and J gave up 0 bases, with 5 bases separating them. The CDR3 loop reads CASSIGVSTDTQYF. The CDR3 DNA reads as TGTGCCAGTAGTATAGGCGTAAGCACAGATACGCAGTATTTT.

The V call is TRBV9, the J call TRBJ1-3; D not resolved. The V end lost 4 bases, the J end lost 0 bases, and 8 bases lay between the germline ends. The germline V gene has CDR1 SGDLS and CDR2 YYNGEE. The CDR3 runs 14 residues. This CDR3 reads CASSTQASGNTIYF. The CDR3 region has the DNA TGTGCCAGCAGCACGCAAGCCTCTGGAAACACCATATATTTT.

In its sample, this clone was seen a few times. CDR3: CASSLVNSYTGELFF. The CDR3 DNA reads TGTGCCAGCAGTTTAGTAAACAGCTACACCGGGGAGCTGTTTTTT. The J gene is TRBJ2-2, the V gene TRBV28; D call uncertain. This CDR3 has 15 amino acids. Germline V gene sequence: CDR1 MDHEN, CDR2 SYDVKM. V lost 2 bases to trimming and J lost 3 bases, with 10 bases between them.

The chain links TRBV3-1 (or the pseudogene TRBV3-2) to TRBJ1-2; a weak D match, TRBD1 (5 bases). With 1 base removed from V and 8 bases from J, the gap between germline ends came to 14 bases. The CDR3 loop spans 14 amino acids. CDR1 is LGHDT, CDR2 YNNKEL, per germline (reference sequence). CDR3 nucleotides: TGTGCCAGCAGCCAAGTTGGCAGGGCTCAAGGCTACACCTTC. Protein product: CASSQVGRAQGYTF.

The rearrangement links TRBV11-2 to TRBJ2-5; 10 bases align to TRBD1. Germline CDR1 and CDR2: SGHAT and FQNNGV. J was trimmed by 5 bases and V by 5 bases; bases with no gene match: 8. This CDR3 spans 15 amino acids. The CDR3 region is CASSPRQGAGETQYF. DNA for the CDR3: TGTGCCAGCAGCCCTCGACAGGGGGCTGGGGAGACCCAGTACTTC.

The V call is TRBV24-1, the J call TRBJ2-7, with 7 positions matching TRBD2. The germline CDR1 and CDR2 sequences are KGHDR and SFDVKD. The CDR3 has 16 amino acids. The V gene end was trimmed by 6 bases and the J gene end by 0 bases; junction bases not matched to a gene: 10. CDR3 DNA sequence: TGTGCCACCAGTCGCGGGGGAAGGGAGGGCTCCTACGAGCAGTACTTC. Amino acid sequence: CATSRGGREGSYEQYF.

J is TRBJ2-4 and V is TRBV24-1; TRBD1 aligns across 7 bases. V trimming: 3 bases; J trimming: 6 bases; junction bases outside the gene matches: 10. The germline CDR1 and CDR2 sequences are KGHDR and SFDVKD. The CDR3 covers 16 residues. The CDR3 spells CATSDPRGGSRNIQYF. The CDR3 DNA sequence: TGTGCCACCAGTGATCCAAGAGGGGGCTCGAGAAACATTCAGTACTTC.

The rearrangement links TRBV5-1 to TRBJ2-5; 8 bases line up with TRBD2. The germline V gene has CDR1 SGHRS and CDR2 YFSETQ. The V gene end was trimmed by 0 bases and the J gene end by 5 bases; junction bases not matched to a gene: 6. CDR3 length equals 15 residues. This chain's CDR3 is CASSLDTSGVETQYF. The CDR3 DNA reads TGCGCCAGCAGCTTGGATACTAGCGGAGTTGAGACCCAGTACTTC.

This clone turned up a few times. This chain links TRBV4-3 with TRBJ2-3, with 15 bases identical to TRBD2. The CDR3 consists of 17 residues. Germline V CDR1 and CDR2: LGHNA, YSLEER. The ends lost 4 bases at V and 6 bases at J; junction bases unmatched: 8. CDR3 in amino acids: CASSRRTSGGAGDTQYF. CDR3 DNA: TGCGCCAGCAGCCGCCGGACTAGCGGGGGGGCCGGGGATACGCAGTATTTT.

This clone was seen more than once but under ten times. This chain links TRBV27 with TRBJ2-7, with 10 bases that match TRBD2. The germline V gene has CDR1 MNHEY and CDR2 SMNVEV (reference sequence). This CDR3 is 16 amino acids long. V shed 5 bases, J shed 4 bases, and the junction held 11 bases outside the gene matches. The CDR3: CASSTRLSGRGYEQYF. The CDR3 DNA reads TGTGCCAGCAGTACCCGACTGAGCGGGAGGGGGTACGAGCAGTACTTC.

The chain joins TRBV2 to TRBJ1-2; TRBD1 aligns across 9 bases. The CDR3 totals 13 residues. In germline, CDR1 is SNHLY, CDR2 FYNNEI. The trim removed 6 bases at V and 3 bases at J, leaving 2 bases unmatched. In DNA, the CDR3 is TGTGCCAGCAGCGGGACAGGGTACTATGGCTACACCTTC. It specifies CASSGTGYYGYTF.

V is TRBV24-1 and J is TRBJ1-5, with 8 bases that match TRBD1. Trimming at V came to 3 bases and at J to 6 bases, leaving 6 bases not matched to a gene. CDR1 and CDR2 (germline): KGHDR, SFDVKD. There are 15 residues in the CDR3. This chain's CDR3 is CATSDRTGPGQPQHF. CDR3 bases: TGTGCCACCAGTGATCGGACAGGGCCTGGTCAGCCCCAGCATTTT.

The chain combines TRBV7-8 with TRBJ1-5; 8 nucleotides line up with TRBD1. V shed 3 bases, J shed 5 bases, and the junction held 6 bases outside the gene matches. Germline-derived CDR1 and CDR2 are SGHVS and FQNEAQ. This CDR3 contains 15 residues. The CDR3 reads CASSFTGQVHQPQHF. The DNA for the CDR3 is TGTGCCAGCAGCTTTACGGGACAGGTCCATCAGCCCCAGCATTTT.

The J gene is TRBJ2-2, the V gene TRBV18, with TRBD1 matching 8 bases. This CDR3 has 17 amino acids. Trimming cost V 1 base and J 5 bases; bases outside gene matches: 9. From germline, CDR1 is KGHSH and CDR2 LQKENI. The CDR3 coding sequence is TGTGCCAGCTCACCACGGGCAGGGGGCGCGAGGACCGGGGAGCTGTTTTTT. As protein: CASSPRAGGARTGELFF.

The V gene is TRBV6-5, the J gene TRBJ1-4; possibly TRBD1 for D (6 bases). The ends were cut back, 5 bases at V and 3 bases at J, with 13 bases in the middle. Germline loops: CDR1 MNHEY, CDR2 SVGAGI. The CDR3 has 15 residues. For the CDR3, the DNA is TGTGCCAGCAGTCGCGGACAGAGGGCTAATGAAAAACTGTTTTTT. Protein: CASSRGQRANEKLFF.

The CDR3 loop is CAWSDGGGYGYTF. In DNA, the CDR3 is TGTGCCTGGAGTGACGGGGGAGGCTATGGCTACACCTTC. The V and J genes are TRBV30 and TRBJ1-2, with D maybe TRBD1 (5 bases). Germline assignment: CDR1 GTSNPN and CDR2 SVGIG (reference sequence). The CDR3 loop spans 13 amino acids. Trimming pared 1 base from V and 4 bases from J, leaving 10 bases between. The full variable domain, with the rest looked up from reference TRBV30 and TRBJ1-2, is SQTIHQWPATLVQPVGSPLSLECTVEGTSNPNLYWYRQAAGRGLQLLFYSVGIGQISSEVPQNLSASRPQDRQFILSSKKLLLSDSGFYLCAWSDGGGYGYTFGSGTRLTVV.

The chain joins TRBV5-1 to TRBJ2-1; a possible D gene is TRBD2 (5 bases). The CDR3 runs 16 residues. Germline CDR1 is SGHRS and CDR2 is YFSETQ. V gave up 5 bases and J gave up 1 base, with 16 bases separating them. CDR3 residues: CASRGIGLGSYNEQFF. The CDR3 region has the DNA TGCGCCAGCAGGGGGATCGGACTGGGATCCTACAATGAGCAGTTCTTC.

The chain recombines TRBV5-1 with TRBJ2-1; 14 bases are a match to TRBD2. The CDR3 contains 15 residues. The germline gives CDR1 SGHRS, CDR2 YFSETQ. The ends lost 4 bases at V and 7 bases at J; junction bases unmatched: 4. The CDR3: CASSLGLAGGNEQFF. The CDR3 bases are TGCGCCAGCAGCCTCGGACTAGCGGGAGGTAATGAGCAGTTCTTC.